Listed here are 22 T cell receptor beta chains from one sample, sequenced in a study of cytotoxic CD8 clonotypes in ibrutinib-treated CLL. Here immunoSEQ multiplex PCR was the method, and the copy in TCRdb shows in-frame clones only, minus some. The sample carries some 130,000 clones, approximately 90% recorded once. The sequencing used PBMCs, collected after 12 months of ibrutinib treatment. All receptors derive from a human donor with chronic lymphocytic leukemia.

The chain recombines TRBV5-1 with TRBJ2-5; 7 bases match TRBD2. V lost 5 bases, J lost 4 bases, and 2 bases stayed unmatched. Germline CDR1 is SGHRS and CDR2 is YFSETQ. The CDR3 covers 12 residues. The CDR3 DNA sequence: TGCGCCAGCAGGGGCGGGGGAGAGACCCAGTACTTC. Translating gives CASRGGGETQYF.

CDR3 amino acids: CASSSDREVTEAFF. As DNA, the CDR3 is TGTGCCAGCAGCTCCGACAGGGAGGTCACTGAAGCTTTCTTT. The chain links TRBV7-9 to TRBJ1-1; TRBD1 matches 7 bases. Per germline, CDR1 SEHNR and CDR2 FQNEAQ (reference sequence). The CDR3 consists of 14 residues. V shed 4 bases and J 4 bases; nucleotides not matched to a gene: 6. Filled out from reference TRBV7-9 and TRBJ1-1, the complete variable domain reads DTGVSQNPRHKITKRGQNVTFRCDPISEHNRLYWYRQTLGQGPEFLTYFQNEAQLEKSRLLSDRFSAERPKGSFSTLEIQRTEQGDSAMYLCASSSDREVTEAFFGQGTRLTVV.

V is TRBV7-2 and J is TRBJ1-1, with TRBD1 as a possible D gene (5 bases). Trimming removed 2 bases at V and 4 bases at J, with 11 bases between. The CDR3 is 14 amino acids. The V gene's germline CDR1 is SGHTA and CDR2 FQGNSA. The DNA for the CDR3 is TGTGCCAGCAGCTTAAGAGGGGCCGGCACTGAAGCTTTCTTT. It encodes CASSLRGAGTEAFF.

The CDR3 sequence is CATSRDPLGQGSGNTIYF. In DNA form, the CDR3 reads TGTGCCACCAGCAGAGATCCTTTGGGACAGGGCTCTGGAAACACCATATATTTT. The chain links TRBV15 to TRBJ1-3, with TRBD1 matching 9 bases. Germline V CDR1 and CDR2: LNHNV, YYDKDF (reference sequence). This CDR3 has 18 residues. The junction had 6 bases not matched to a gene; V was cut back by 0 bases and J by 0 bases.

V gene TRBV11-2 combines with J gene TRBJ2-3, with 9 nucleotides matching TRBD2. V trimming: 1 base; J trimming: 5 bases; junction bases outside the gene matches: 7. The germline gives CDR1 SGHAT, CDR2 FQNNGV. CDR3 length: 16 residues. The CDR3 sequence is CASSLGNSGRLDTQYF. CDR3 in DNA: TGTGCCAGCAGCTTAGGCAATAGCGGGAGATTAGATACGCAGTATTTT.

The V and J genes are TRBV23-1 and TRBJ2-7, with 7 bases aligning to TRBD1. TRBV23-1 is treated as an ORF (open reading frame) with a function not yet certain. Trimming removed 4 bases from V and 2 bases from J; junction bases left unmatched: 8. The CDR3 has 15 amino acids. The CDR3 DNA reads TGCGCCAGCAGTCCCGCCGACAGGGAAACCTACGAGCAGTACTTC. Residues: CASSPADRETYEQYF.

The rearrangement uses TRBV10-3 and TRBJ2-7, with D possibly TRBD1 on 5 matching bases. The CDR3 totals 16 residues. With 0 bases removed from V and 0 bases from J, the gap between germline ends came to 12 bases. The germline gives CDR1 ENHRY, CDR2 SYGVKD. The CDR3 protein is CAISESRDSSSYEQYF. As DNA, the CDR3 is TGTGCCATCAGTGAGTCGAGAGACAGCAGCTCCTACGAGCAGTACTTC.

The chain joins TRBV10-2 to TRBJ2-1; D remains unclear. This CDR3 is 15 amino acids long. V shed 3 bases and J shed 7 bases, with 16 bases lying between them. CDR1 and CDR2 from the germline V gene are WSHSY and SAAADI. The CDR3 reads CASSEWASMANEQFF. CDR3 in DNA: TGCGCCAGCAGTGAATGGGCCTCGATGGCTAATGAGCAGTTCTTC.

The V gene is TRBV18, the J gene TRBJ2-1; D may be TRBD2 (6 bases). CDR1 and CDR2 from the germline V gene are KGHSH and LQKENI. CDR3 length: 13 residues. V was shortened by 5 bases and J by 4 bases, with 9 bases between the two germline ends. CDR3 sequence (DNA): TGTGCCAGCTCAGGGACTTCTTACAATGAGCAGTTCTTC. It is translated as CASSGTSYNEQFF.

As DNA, the CDR3 is TGTGCCATCAGTGAAGCCGCAGCAATTGGTACTGAAGCTTTCTTT. Amino acids: CAISEAAAIGTEAFF. V gene TRBV10-3 combines with J gene TRBJ1-1, with D unresolved. CDR3 length: 15 amino acids. Trimming took off 3 bases at V and 5 bases at J, with 16 bases between the two ends. Germline CDR1 reads ENHRY; CDR2 reads SYGVKD.

In its sample, this clone was seen a few times. The chain recombines TRBV19 with TRBJ1-1; possible D gene TRBD1, 5 bases. CDR3 length equals 17 residues. The V end was cut by 6 bases, the J end by 1 base, with 21 bases between. Germline V gene data show CDR1 as LNHDA and CDR2 as SQIVND (reference sequence). The CDR3 loop reads CASSPVGTRHKNTEAFF. The CDR3 DNA reads as TGTGCCAGTAGCCCAGTCGGGACGCGACACAAGAACACTGAAGCTTTCTTT.

The chain employs TRBV18 and TRBJ1-3; D remains unclear. This CDR3 has 18 amino acids. CDR1 is KGHSH and CDR2 is LQKENI in the germline V gene. V lost 4 bases and J lost 0, with 19 bases in between. In DNA, the CDR3 is TGTGCCAGCTCACTTGTTCCGGGCAGGAGCAGCTCTGGAAACACCATATATTTT. It specifies CASSLVPGRSSSGNTIYF.

The CDR3: CASSLLGDQETQYF. In nucleotides, the CDR3 is TGTGCCAGCAGCTTATTAGGGGACCAAGAGACCCAGTACTTC. This rearrangement joins TRBV7-2 to TRBJ2-5; D may be TRBD1 (5 bases). Germline lookup yields CDR1 SGHTA and CDR2 FQGNSA. The CDR3 is 14 residues long. V dropped 2 bases and J dropped 0 bases, with 7 bases sitting between them. Variable domain in full (rest from reference TRBV7-2 and TRBJ2-5): GAGVSQSPSNKVTEKGKDVELRCDPISGHTALYWYRQSLGQGLEFLIYFQGNSAPDKSGLPSDRFSAERTGGSVSTLTIQRTQQEDSAVYLCASSLLGDQETQYFGPGTRLLVL.

This clone was recorded a few times. The gene calls are TRBV29-1 and TRBJ1-2; D remains ambiguous. Deletions cut 6 bases from V and 10 bases from J, with 6 bases between. The CDR3 sequence is 8 residues long. Germline values: CDR1 SQVTM, CDR2 ANQGSEA. As DNA, the CDR3 is TGCAGCGTCGACACCTACACCTTC. Protein sequence: CSVDTYTF.

The chain carries TRBV11-2 and TRBJ1-1; TRBD1 matches at 9 bases. Germline V lookup: CDR1 SGHAT, CDR2 FQNNGV. Trimming removed 5 bases from V and 1 base from J; junction bases left unmatched: 8. CDR3 size: 16 residues. The DNA for the CDR3 is TGTGCCAGCAGCCCAATACAGGGGGCGCGGAACACTGAAGCTTTCTTT. As protein: CASSPIQGARNTEAFF.

The chain links TRBV27 to TRBJ2-1, with 8 bases fitting TRBD2. In germline, CDR1 is MNHEY, CDR2 SMNVEV (reference sequence). The J segment lost 15 bases and the V segment lost 2 bases, leaving 21 bases of the junction unmatched. The CDR3 is 17 residues long. CDR3 sequence reads: CASSLGVSVPPAGGPFF. The DNA of the CDR3 is TGTGCCAGCAGTTTAGGGGTTTCTGTCCCTCCGGCGGGAGGTCCGTTCTTC.

This sequence joins TRBV30 and TRBJ2-1, with 11 positions matching TRBD2. J lost 9 bases, V lost 0 bases, and 4 bases had no gene match. This CDR3 contains 14 residues. Germline loops: CDR1 GTSNPN, CDR2 SVGIG (reference sequence). CDR3 nucleotide sequence: TGTGCCTGGAGTGTAAGTAGCGGGAGGGGTGAGCAGTTCTTC. It yields the protein CAWSVSSGRGEQFF.

J is TRBJ1-1 and V is TRBV5-1; TRBD1 is a possible D gene (6 bases). Germline CDR1 SGHRS, CDR2 YFSETQ. The CDR3 spans 14 residues. The V end was cut by 5 bases, the J end by 7 bases, with 18 bases between. CDR3 residues: CASRTDSHRVEAFF. CDR3 in DNA: TGCGCCAGCAGAACCGACTCCCACAGGGTTGAAGCTTTCTTT. The complete variable domain, with remaining parts taken from reference TRBV5-1 and TRBJ1-1, reads KAGVTQTPRYLIKTRGQQVTLSCSPISGHRSVSWYQQTPGQGLQFLFEYFSETQRNKGNFPGRFSGRQFSNSRSEMNVSTLELGDSALYLCASRTDSHRVEAFFGQGTRLTVV.

The chain links TRBV5-6 to TRBJ2-3; D call uncertain. The V and J ends lost 4 bases and 6 bases respectively, with 6 bases between them. This CDR3 is built from 11 residues. The germline V gene encodes CDR1 SGHDT and CDR2 YYEEEE. The DNA of the CDR3 is TGTGCCAGCAGCCTATGGGATACGCAGTATTTT. It yields the protein CASSLWDTQYF.

J is TRBJ1-3 and V is TRBV10-2, with unresolved D. There are 15 residues in the CDR3. The V gene's germline CDR1 is WSHSY and CDR2 SAAADI. Trimming stripped 6 bases from V and 0 bases from J, with 12 bases between. CDR3: CASSRSSSSGNTIYF. The CDR3 bases are TGCGCCAGCAGCCGAAGTTCGAGCTCTGGAAACACCATATATTTT.

The chain joins TRBV29-1 to TRBJ1-1, with TRBD1 as a possible D gene (5 bases). This CDR3 is 12 amino acids long. Germline lookup yields CDR1 SQVTM and CDR2 ANQGSEA. Trimming left V 4 bases short and J 4 bases short, with 10 bases between. The CDR3 spells CSVGSGGTEAFF. CDR3 bases: TGCAGCGTTGGATCTGGGGGCACTGAAGCTTTCTTT.

The gene calls are TRBV6-5 and TRBJ1-1; TRBD1 is a possible D gene (5 bases). This CDR3 is built from 11 residues. CDR1 and CDR2 from the germline V gene are MNHEY and SVGAGI. Deletions cut 2 bases from V and 10 bases from J, with 8 bases between. Here the CDR3 reads CASSYEGRAFF. The CDR3 coding sequence is TGTGCCAGCAGTTACGAGGGACGAGCTTTCTTT.